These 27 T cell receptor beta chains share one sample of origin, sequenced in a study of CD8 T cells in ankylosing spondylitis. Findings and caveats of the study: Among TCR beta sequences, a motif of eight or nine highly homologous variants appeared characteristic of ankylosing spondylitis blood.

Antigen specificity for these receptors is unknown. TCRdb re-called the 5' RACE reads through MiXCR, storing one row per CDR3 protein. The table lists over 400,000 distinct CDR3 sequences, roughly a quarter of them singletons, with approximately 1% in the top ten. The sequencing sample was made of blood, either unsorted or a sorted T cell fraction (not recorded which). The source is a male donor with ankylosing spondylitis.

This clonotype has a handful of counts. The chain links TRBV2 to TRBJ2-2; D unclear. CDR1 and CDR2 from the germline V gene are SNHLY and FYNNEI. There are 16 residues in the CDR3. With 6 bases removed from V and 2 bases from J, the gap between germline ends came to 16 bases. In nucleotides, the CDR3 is TGTGCCAGCAGCGCCTTCGTGGGCGTCAACACCGGGGAGCTGTTTTTT. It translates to CASSAFVGVNTGELFF. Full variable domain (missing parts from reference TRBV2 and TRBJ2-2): EPEVTQTPSHQVTQMGQEVILRCVPISNHLYFYWYRQILGQKVEFLVSFYNNEISEKSEIFDDQFSVERPDGSNFTLKIRSTKLEDSAMYFCASSAFVGVNTGELFFGEGSRLTVL.

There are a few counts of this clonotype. The CDR3 nucleotides read TGTGCCAGCAGGCGAGACGGGTACGAGCAGTACTTC. It encodes CASRRDGYEQYF. The V and J genes are TRBV14 and TRBJ2-7, with D uncertain. The length of the CDR3 is 12 residues. Germline CDR1 is SGHDN and CDR2 is FVKESK. Trimming stripped 6 bases from V and 4 bases from J, with 10 bases between.

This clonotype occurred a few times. CDR3 in amino acids: CASSRDRLIQPQHF. The CDR3 DNA follows: TGTGCCAGCAGTCGGGACAGGTTGATTCAGCCCCAGCATTTT. V is TRBV3-1 and J is TRBJ1-5; 8 positions match TRBD1. With V trimmed by 6 bases and J by 6 bases, 7 bases remained unmatched. Germline loops: CDR1 LGHDT, CDR2 YNNKEL (reference sequence). This CDR3 has 14 amino acids. The variable domain in full, with the rest retrieved from reference TRBV3-1 and TRBJ1-5, is DTAVSQTPKYLVTQMGNDKSIKCEQNLGHDTMYWYKQDSKKFLKIMFSYNNKELIINETVPNRFSPKSPDKAHLNLHINSLELGDSAVYFCASSRDRLIQPQHFGDGTRLSIL.

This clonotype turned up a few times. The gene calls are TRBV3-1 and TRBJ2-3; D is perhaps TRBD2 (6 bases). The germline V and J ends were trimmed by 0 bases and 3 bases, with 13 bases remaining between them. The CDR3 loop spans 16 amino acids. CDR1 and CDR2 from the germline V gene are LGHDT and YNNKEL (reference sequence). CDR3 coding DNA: TGTGCCAGCAGCCAAGAGTCTAGCGTTCTAACAGATACGCAGTATTTT. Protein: CASSQESSVLTDTQYF.

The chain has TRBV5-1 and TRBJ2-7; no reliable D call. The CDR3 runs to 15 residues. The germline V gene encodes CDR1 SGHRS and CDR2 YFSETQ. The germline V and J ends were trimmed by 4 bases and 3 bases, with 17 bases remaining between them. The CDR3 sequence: CASSPGEWRSYEQYF. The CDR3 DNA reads TGCGCCAGCAGCCCGGGTGAATGGCGGAGCTACGAGCAGTACTTC.

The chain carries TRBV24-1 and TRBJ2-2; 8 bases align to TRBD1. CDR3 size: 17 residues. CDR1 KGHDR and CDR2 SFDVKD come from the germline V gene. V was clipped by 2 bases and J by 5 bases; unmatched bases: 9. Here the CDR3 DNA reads TGTGCCACCAGTGATTGGACAGGGTCGACAAGGACCGGGGAGCTGTTTTTT. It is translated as CATSDWTGSTRTGELFF.

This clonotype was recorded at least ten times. CDR3 coding DNA: TGCGCCAGCAGCTGGACAGGGCAGGACAATCAGCCCCAGCATTTT. Amino acid sequence: CASSWTGQDNQPQHF. The rearrangement joins TRBV5-1 to TRBJ1-5; 8 bases map to TRBD1. Germline-derived CDR1 and CDR2 are SGHRS and YFSETQ. The J segment lost 3 bases and the V segment lost 3 bases, leaving 5 bases of the junction unmatched. The CDR3 runs to 15 residues.

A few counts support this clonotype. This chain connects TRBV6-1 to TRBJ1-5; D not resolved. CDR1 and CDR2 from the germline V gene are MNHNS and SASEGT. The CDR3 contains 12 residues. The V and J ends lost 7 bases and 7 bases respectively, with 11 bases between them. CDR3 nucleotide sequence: TGTGCCAGCACACCCCAAGAACAGCCCCAGCATTTT. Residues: CASTPQEQPQHF.

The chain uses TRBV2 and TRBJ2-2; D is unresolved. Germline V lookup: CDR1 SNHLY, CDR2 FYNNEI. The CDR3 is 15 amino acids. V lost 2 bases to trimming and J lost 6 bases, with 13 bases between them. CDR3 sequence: CASSEFARASGELFF. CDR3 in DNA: TGTGCCAGCAGTGAATTCGCTAGAGCATCCGGGGAGCTGTTTTTT.

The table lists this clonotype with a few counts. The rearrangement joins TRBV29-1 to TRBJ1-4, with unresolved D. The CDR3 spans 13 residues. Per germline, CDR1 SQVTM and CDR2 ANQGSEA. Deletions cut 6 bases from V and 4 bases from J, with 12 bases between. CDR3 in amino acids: CSVTRTGNEKLFF. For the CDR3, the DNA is TGCAGCGTCACCAGGACCGGTAATGAAAAACTGTTTTTT.

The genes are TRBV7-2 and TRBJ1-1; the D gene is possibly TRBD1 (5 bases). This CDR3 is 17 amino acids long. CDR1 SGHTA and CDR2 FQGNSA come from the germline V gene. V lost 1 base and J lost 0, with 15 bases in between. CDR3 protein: CASSLGGGEGMNTEAFF. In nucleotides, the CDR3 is TGTGCCAGCAGCTTAGGAGGAGGGGAGGGGATGAACACTGAAGCTTTCTTT.

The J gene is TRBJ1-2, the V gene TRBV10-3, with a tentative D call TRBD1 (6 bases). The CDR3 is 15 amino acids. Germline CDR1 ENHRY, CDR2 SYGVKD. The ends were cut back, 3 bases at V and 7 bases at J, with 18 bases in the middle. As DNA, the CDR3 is TGTGCCATCAGTGATTCAGGGGCGCCCCTAGGTGGCTACACCTTC. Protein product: CAISDSGAPLGGYTF.

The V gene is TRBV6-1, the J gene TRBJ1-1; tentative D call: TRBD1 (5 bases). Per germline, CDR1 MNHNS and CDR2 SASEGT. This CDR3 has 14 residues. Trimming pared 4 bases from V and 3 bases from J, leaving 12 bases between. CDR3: CASSGGTGDTEAFF. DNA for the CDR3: TGTGCCAGCAGTGGGGGAACGGGGGACACTGAAGCTTTCTTT.

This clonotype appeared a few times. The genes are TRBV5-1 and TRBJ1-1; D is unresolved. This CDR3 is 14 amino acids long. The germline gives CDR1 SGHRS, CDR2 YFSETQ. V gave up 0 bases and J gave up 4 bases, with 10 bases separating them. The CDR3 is CASSLEVAGTEAFF. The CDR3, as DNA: TGCGCCAGCAGCTTGGAGGTGGCAGGCACTGAAGCTTTCTTT.

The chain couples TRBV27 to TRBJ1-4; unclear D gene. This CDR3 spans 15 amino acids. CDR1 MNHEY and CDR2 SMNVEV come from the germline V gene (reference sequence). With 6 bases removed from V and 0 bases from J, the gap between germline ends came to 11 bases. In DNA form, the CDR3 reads TGTGCCAGCAGAGACCTTGGGGCAACTAATGAAAAACTGTTTTTT. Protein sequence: CASRDLGATNEKLFF.

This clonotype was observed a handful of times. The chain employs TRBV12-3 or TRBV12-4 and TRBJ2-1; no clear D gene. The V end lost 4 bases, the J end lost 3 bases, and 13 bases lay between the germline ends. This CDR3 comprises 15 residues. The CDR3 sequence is CASSSPLDGYNEQFF. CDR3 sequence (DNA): TGTGCCAGCAGTTCCCCGTTAGATGGCTACAATGAGCAGTTCTTC.

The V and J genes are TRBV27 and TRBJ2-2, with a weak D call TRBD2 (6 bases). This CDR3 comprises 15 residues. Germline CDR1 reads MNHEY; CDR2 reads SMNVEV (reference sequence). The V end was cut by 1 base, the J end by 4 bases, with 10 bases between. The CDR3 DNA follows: TGTGCCAGCAGTTTATTTGGCGGGATCACCGGGGAGCTGTTTTTT. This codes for CASSLFGGITGELFF.

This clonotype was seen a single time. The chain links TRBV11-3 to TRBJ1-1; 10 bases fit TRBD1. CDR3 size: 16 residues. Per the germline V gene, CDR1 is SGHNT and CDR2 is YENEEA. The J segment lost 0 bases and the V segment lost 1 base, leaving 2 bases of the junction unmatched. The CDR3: CASSLVGTGVNTEAFF. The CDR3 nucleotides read TGTGCCAGCAGCTTAGTAGGGACAGGGGTGAACACTGAAGCTTTCTTT. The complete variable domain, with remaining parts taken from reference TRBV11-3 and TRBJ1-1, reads EAGVVQSPRYKIIEKKQPVAFWCNPISGHNTLYWYLQNLGQGPELLIRYENEEAVDDSQLPKDRFSAERLKGVDSTLKIQPAELGDSAVYLCASSLVGTGVNTEAFFGQGTRLTVV.

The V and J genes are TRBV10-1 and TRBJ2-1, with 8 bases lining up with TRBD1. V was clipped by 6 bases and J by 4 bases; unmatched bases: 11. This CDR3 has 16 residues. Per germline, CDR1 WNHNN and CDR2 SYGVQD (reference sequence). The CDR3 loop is CASSAATGVGYNEQFF. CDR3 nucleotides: TGCGCCAGCAGCGCCGCGACAGGGGTCGGGTACAATGAGCAGTTCTTC.

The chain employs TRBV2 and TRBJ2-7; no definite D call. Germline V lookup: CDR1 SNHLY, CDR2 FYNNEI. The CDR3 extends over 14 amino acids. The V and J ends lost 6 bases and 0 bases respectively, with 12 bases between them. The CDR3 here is CASRSAVLSYEQYF. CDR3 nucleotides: TGTGCCAGCAGGTCTGCGGTCCTCTCCTACGAGCAGTACTTC. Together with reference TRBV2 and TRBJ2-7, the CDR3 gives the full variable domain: EPEVTQTPSHQVTQMGQEVILRCVPISNHLYFYWYRQILGQKVEFLVSFYNNEISEKSEIFDDQFSVERPDGSNFTLKIRSTKLEDSAMYFCASRSAVLSYEQYFGPGTRLTVT.

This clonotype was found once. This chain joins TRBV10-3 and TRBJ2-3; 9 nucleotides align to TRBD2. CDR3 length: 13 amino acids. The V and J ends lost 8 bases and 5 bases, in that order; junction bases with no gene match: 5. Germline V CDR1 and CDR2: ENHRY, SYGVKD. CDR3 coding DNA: TGTGCCATCTCCCTAGCGGGATTAGATACGCAGTATTTT. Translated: CAISLAGLDTQYF.

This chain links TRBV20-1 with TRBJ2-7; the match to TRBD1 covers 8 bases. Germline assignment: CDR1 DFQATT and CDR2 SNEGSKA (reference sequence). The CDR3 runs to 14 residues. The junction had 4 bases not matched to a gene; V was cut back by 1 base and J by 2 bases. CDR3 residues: CSARVGQEAYEQYF. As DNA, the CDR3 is TGCAGTGCTAGAGTGGGACAGGAAGCCTACGAGCAGTACTTC.

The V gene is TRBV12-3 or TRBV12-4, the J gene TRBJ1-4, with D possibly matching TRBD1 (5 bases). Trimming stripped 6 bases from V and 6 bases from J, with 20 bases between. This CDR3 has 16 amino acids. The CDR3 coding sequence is TGTGCCAGCAGAAAGAACCCAGGGTCCCGGTATGAAAAACTGTTTTTT. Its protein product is CASRKNPGSRYEKLFF.

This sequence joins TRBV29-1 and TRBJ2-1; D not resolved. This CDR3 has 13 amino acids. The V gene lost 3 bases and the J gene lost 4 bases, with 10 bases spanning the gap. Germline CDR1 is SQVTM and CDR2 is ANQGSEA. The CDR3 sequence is CSVDPDSYNEQFF. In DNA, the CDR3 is TGCAGCGTTGACCCAGACTCGTACAATGAGCAGTTCTTC.

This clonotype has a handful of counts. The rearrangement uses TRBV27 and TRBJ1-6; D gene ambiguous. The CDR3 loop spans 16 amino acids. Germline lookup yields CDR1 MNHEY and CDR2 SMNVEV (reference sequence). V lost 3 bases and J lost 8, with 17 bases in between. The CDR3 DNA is TGTGCCAGCAGTTTCGATTCTGAACACATTGATTCACCCCTCCACTTT. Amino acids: CASSFDSEHIDSPLHF.

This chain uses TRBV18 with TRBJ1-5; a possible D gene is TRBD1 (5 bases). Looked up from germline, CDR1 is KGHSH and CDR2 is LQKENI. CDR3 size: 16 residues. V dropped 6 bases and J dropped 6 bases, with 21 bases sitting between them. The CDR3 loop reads CASSSIQGDGGQPQHF. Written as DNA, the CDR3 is TGTGCCAGCTCCTCTATCCAGGGTGATGGGGGTCAGCCCCAGCATTTT. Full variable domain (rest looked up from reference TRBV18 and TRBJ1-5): NAGVMQNPRHLVRRRGQEARLRCSPMKGHSHVYWYRQLPEEGLKFMVYLQKENIIDESGMPKERFSAEFPKEGPSILRIQQVVRGDSAAYFCASSSIQGDGGQPQHFGDGTRLSIL.

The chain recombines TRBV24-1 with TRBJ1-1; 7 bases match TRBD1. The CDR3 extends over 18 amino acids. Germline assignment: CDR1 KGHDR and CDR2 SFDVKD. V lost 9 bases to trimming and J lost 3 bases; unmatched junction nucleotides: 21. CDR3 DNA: TGTGCCACCGGCCGGATCCTAAGACAGGGCACTTGGGACACTGAAGCTTTCTTT. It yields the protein CATGRILRQGTWDTEAFF.